The 26 T cell receptor beta chains given below trace back to one sample, sequenced in a study of T cell responses to AZD1222 COVID-19 vaccine. Libraries were prepared by immunoSEQ multiplex PCR; TCRdb keeps only in-frame clonotypes and omits some of them. The profile shows 95,000 to 110,000 clones, around 87% of them singletons. Material: peripheral blood, obtained on day 0 of AZD1222 vaccination. The receptors were gathered from an adult in good health.

V is TRBV6-2 or TRBV6-3 and J is TRBJ1-1; maybe TRBD1 (5 bases). The CDR3 has 19 residues. The germline V gene has CDR1 MNHEY and CDR2 SVGEGT. Between the trimmed V and J ends, which lost 4 bases and 4 bases, there was a span of 28 bases. In DNA form, the CDR3 reads TGTGCCAGCAGTTTGGGTCTTCCGGGACTTATGATGGTGAGCACTGAAGCTTTCTTT. Its translation: CASSLGLPGLMMVSTEAFF.

This clone showed up just once. The chain joins TRBV6-5 to TRBJ2-7, with TRBD2 matching over 7 bases. Germline CDR1 reads MNHEY; CDR2 reads SVGAGI. This CDR3 is built from 16 residues. V lost 4 bases to trimming and J lost 3 bases; unmatched junction nucleotides: 12. The CDR3 DNA is TGTGCCAGCAGTTTCCCGGGGAGGGAGTCCCTCTACGAGCAGTACTTC. Its protein product is CASSFPGRESLYEQYF.

The V and J genes are TRBV27 and TRBJ1-1, with D possibly matching TRBD1 (5 bases). The germline V and J ends were trimmed by 0 bases and 1 base, with 9 bases remaining between them. The CDR3 extends over 15 amino acids. Germline assignment: CDR1 MNHEY and CDR2 SMNVEV (reference sequence). The DNA of the CDR3 is TGTGCCAGCAGTTTATCGCAGAGGGGGAACACTGAAGCTTTCTTT. This translates into CASSLSQRGNTEAFF.

The CDR3 spells CAISEGVGGHEAFF. The DNA for the CDR3 is TGTGCCATCAGTGAGGGAGTAGGCGGCCATGAAGCTTTCTTT. The chain recombines TRBV10-3 with TRBJ1-1; D uncertain. Germline V gives CDR1 ENHRY, CDR2 SYGVKD. CDR3 size: 14 residues. Trimming removed 2 bases at V and 7 bases at J, with 14 bases between.

The chain recombines TRBV24-1 with TRBJ1-4; D possibly corresponds to TRBD1 (5 bases). Trimming cost V 7 bases and J 0 bases, with 14 bases left between them. Germline CDR1 is KGHDR and CDR2 is SFDVKD. CDR3 length: 16 residues. DNA for the CDR3: TGTGCCACCAGACAGGAACGAGGGGCAACTAATGAAAAACTGTTTTTT. This sequence encodes CATRQERGATNEKLFF.

V is TRBV18 and J is TRBJ2-3; no clear D. The germline V gene encodes CDR1 KGHSH and CDR2 LQKENI. The CDR3 has 15 amino acids. The V end was cut by 4 bases, the J end by 4 bases, with 15 bases between. The CDR3 DNA follows: TGTGCCAGCTCACAACGGCAGGTTGTAGCAGATACGCAGTATTTT. This translates into CASSQRQVVADTQYF. Full variable domain (rest looked up from reference TRBV18 and TRBJ2-3): NAGVMQNPRHLVRRRGQEARLRCSPMKGHSHVYWYRQLPEEGLKFMVYLQKENIIDESGMPKERFSAEFPKEGPSILRIQQVVRGDSAAYFCASSQRQVVADTQYFGPGTRLTVL.

The rearrangement uses TRBV7-2 and TRBJ2-1; 9 positions agree with TRBD2. The CDR3 contains 16 residues. V gave up 5 bases and J gave up 6 bases; unmatched junction bases: 11. From germline, CDR1 is SGHTA and CDR2 FQGNSA. CDR3 amino acids: CASSPQAGGLFNEQFF. The CDR3 DNA reads TGTGCCAGCAGCCCGCAAGCGGGAGGTCTTTTCAATGAGCAGTTCTTC.

This clone showed up just a few times. In nucleotides, the CDR3 is TGTGCCAGCAGCTTAAGCACCGGGGAGCTGTTTTTT. Translated, it gives CASSLSTGELFF. The chain links TRBV7-3 to TRBJ2-2; D remains ambiguous. This CDR3 comprises 12 residues. Germline CDR1 and CDR2: SGHTA and FQGTGA. Trimming removed 1 base from V and 4 bases from J, with 1 base in between.

This clone was seen just once. The chain carries TRBV30 and TRBJ1-5, with TRBD1 matching over 9 bases. V dropped 3 bases and J dropped 7; count of bases not matched to a gene: 4. The germline V gene has CDR1 GTSNPN and CDR2 SVGIG (reference sequence). The CDR3 covers 13 residues. The CDR3 reads CAWSRTGEQPQHF. In DNA form, the CDR3 reads TGTGCCTGGAGCAGGACAGGGGAACAGCCCCAGCATTTT.

The gene calls are TRBV29-1 and TRBJ2-7; TRBD1 matches 12 bases. The CDR3 consists of 13 residues. Trimming took 5 bases from V and 5 from J; bases not matched to a gene: 4. The V gene's germline CDR1 is SQVTM and CDR2 ANQGSEA. The CDR3 sequence: CSVTGTGGDEQYF. CDR3 DNA sequence: TGCAGCGTTACCGGGACAGGGGGCGACGAGCAGTACTTC.

The chain is built from TRBV4-1 and TRBJ2-7, with a weak D call TRBD1 (6 bases). The germline V gene has CDR1 MGHRA and CDR2 YSYEKL. The CDR3 has 13 residues. Trimming cost V 4 bases and J 6 bases, with 13 bases left between them. This CDR3 is CASSPKEQGEQYF. The CDR3 DNA sequence: TGCGCCAGCAGCCCAAAAGAACAGGGCGAGCAGTACTTC.

This chain links TRBV10-1 with TRBJ2-3; 9 nucleotides agree with TRBD2. This CDR3 is built from 14 residues. The trim removed 3 bases at V and 4 bases at J, leaving 2 bases unmatched. Germline V gene lookup returns CDR1 WNHNN and CDR2 SYGVQD (reference sequence). This CDR3 is CASSEAGGPDTQYF. The CDR3 DNA sequence: TGCGCCAGCAGTGAAGCGGGAGGCCCAGATACGCAGTATTTT.

The chain combines TRBV7-9 with TRBJ2-1; a weak D match, TRBD1 (6 bases). Trimming removed 7 bases at V and 8 bases at J, with 6 bases between. The CDR3 spans 10 residues. In germline, CDR1 is SEHNR, CDR2 FQNEAQ (reference sequence). The CDR3 is CASTGDEQFF. CDR3 sequence (DNA): TGTGCCAGCACAGGGGATGAGCAGTTCTTC.

The V and J genes are TRBV27 and TRBJ1-5, with D possibly being TRBD1 (6 bases). Germline CDR1 MNHEY, CDR2 SMNVEV (reference sequence). CDR3 length: 15 residues. V gave up 2 bases and J gave up 3 bases, with 11 bases separating them. CDR3 amino acids: CASSLLTGPNQPQHF. CDR3 nucleotides: TGTGCCAGCAGTTTACTGACAGGCCCCAATCAGCCCCAGCATTTT.

The genes are TRBV18 and TRBJ2-5, with unresolved D. The germline V and J ends were trimmed by 3 bases and 4 bases, with 3 bases remaining between them. The germline gives CDR1 KGHSH, CDR2 LQKENI. CDR3 length equals 11 residues. CDR3 amino acids: CASSPRETQYF. The CDR3 DNA reads as TGTGCCAGCTCACCCCGAGAGACCCAGTACTTC. Based on the CDR3 plus reference TRBV18 and TRBJ2-5, the full variable domain is NAGVMQNPRHLVRRRGQEARLRCSPMKGHSHVYWYRQLPEEGLKFMVYLQKENIIDESGMPKERFSAEFPKEGPSILRIQQVVRGDSAAYFCASSPRETQYFGPGTRLLVL.

V is TRBV28 and J is TRBJ1-2; 8 bases map to TRBD1. Germline CDR1 and CDR2: MDHEN and SYDVKM. Trimming removed 5 bases from V and 4 bases from J; junction bases left unmatched: 6. CDR3 size: 14 residues. This chain's CDR3 is CASSATGVAYGYTF. Here the CDR3 DNA reads TGTGCCAGCAGTGCGACAGGGGTTGCCTATGGCTACACCTTC.

This chain connects TRBV6-5 to TRBJ2-1; perhaps TRBD2 as D (5 bases). Trimming shortened V by 9 bases and J by 5 bases, and 11 bases separated the two germline ends. The CDR3 is 12 amino acids. Per the germline V gene, CDR1 is MNHEY and CDR2 is SVGAGI. The CDR3 DNA reads TGTGCCAGTCGGACGGGGAACAATGAGCAGTTCTTC. Residues: CASRTGNNEQFF.

This rearrangement joins TRBV11-3 to TRBJ2-2, with D unresolved. The germline V gene encodes CDR1 SGHNT and CDR2 YENEEA. The CDR3 runs 11 residues. V dropped 1 base and J dropped 6 bases, with 0 bases sitting between them. Here the CDR3 reads CASSLAGELFF. In DNA form, the CDR3 reads TGTGCCAGCAGCTTAGCCGGGGAGCTGTTTTTT.

This chain links TRBV4-2 with TRBJ1-1; tentatively, D is TRBD1 (5 bases). Trimming took 7 bases from V and 1 from J, leaving 13 bases between them. CDR3 length: 14 amino acids. The germline V gene has CDR1 LGHNA and CDR2 YNFKEQ. The CDR3: CASTAGGRNTEAFF. CDR3 DNA: TGTGCCAGCACCGCCGGGGGGAGGAACACTGAAGCTTTCTTT.

V usage is TRBV5-4 and J usage is TRBJ1-2; weak D call: TRBD1 (5 bases). Germline assignment: CDR1 SGHNT and CDR2 YYREEE (reference sequence). This CDR3 contains 14 residues. Trimming took off 5 bases at V and 0 bases at J, with 11 bases between the two ends. In DNA form, the CDR3 reads TGTGCCAGCAGACTTAGGGGCGCTAACTATGGCTACACCTTC. Translated: CASRLRGANYGYTF.

The chain joins TRBV30 to TRBJ1-6; unclear D gene. The V gene lost 5 bases and the J gene lost 10 bases, with 12 bases spanning the gap. CDR3 size: 12 residues. Germline V gene lookup returns CDR1 GTSNPN and CDR2 SVGIG (reference sequence). The DNA of the CDR3 is TGTGCCTGGGGTAGGAGCTCCTCACCCCTCCACTTT. It translates to CAWGRSSSPLHF. The full variable domain, with the rest looked up from reference TRBV30 and TRBJ1-6, is SQTIHQWPATLVQPVGSPLSLECTVEGTSNPNLYWYRQAAGRGLQLLFYSVGIGQISSEVPQNLSASRPQDRQFILSSKKLLLSDSGFYLCAWGRSSSPLHFGNGTRLTVT.

The J gene is TRBJ1-1, the V gene TRBV6-2 or TRBV6-3; possible D gene TRBD1, 5 bases. The ends were cut back, 0 bases at V and 3 bases at J, with 11 bases in the middle. The length of the CDR3 is 15 residues. Germline CDR1 and CDR2: MNHEY and SVGEGT. The CDR3 sequence is CASSYSRRGHTEAFF. The CDR3 DNA sequence: TGTGCCAGCAGTTACTCTAGGAGGGGACACACTGAAGCTTTCTTT.

This chain connects TRBV7-3 to TRBJ1-2; 7 bases agree with TRBD1. The CDR3 totals 15 residues. Per the germline V gene, CDR1 is SGHTA and CDR2 is FQGTGA. The ends lost 5 bases at V and 4 bases at J; junction bases unmatched: 10. The CDR3 DNA reads TGTGCCAGCAGCGAGCTACCTGGGACAGCCTATGGCTACACCTTC. It translates to CASSELPGTAYGYTF.

This rearrangement joins TRBV6-2 or TRBV6-3 to TRBJ2-7; a weak D match, TRBD2 (6 bases). Germline CDR1 MNHEY, CDR2 SVGEGT. Deletions cut 4 bases from V and 5 bases from J, with 18 bases between. The CDR3 has 15 amino acids. The CDR3 bases are TGTGCCAGCAGTTTTACCGGGACTCTTTCAAACGAGCAGTACTTC. It yields the protein CASSFTGTLSNEQYF.

This clone showed up just once. The chain couples TRBV2 to TRBJ2-1; perhaps TRBD1 as D (6 bases). This CDR3 has 13 amino acids. Germline CDR1 reads SNHLY; CDR2 reads FYNNEI. Trimming removed 8 bases from V and 0 bases from J, with 8 bases in between. As DNA, the CDR3 is TGTGCCAGCCGGGACAACTCCTACAATGAGCAGTTCTTC. Translated, it gives CASRDNSYNEQFF.

The chain carries TRBV30 and TRBJ1-4; D is unclear. There are 12 residues in the CDR3. Per the germline V gene, CDR1 is GTSNPN and CDR2 is SVGIG (reference sequence). The ends were cut back, 4 bases at V and 8 bases at J, with 11 bases in the middle. The CDR3 region is CAWNQQREKLFF. CDR3 in DNA: TGTGCCTGGAACCAACAGAGGGAAAAACTGTTTTTT.